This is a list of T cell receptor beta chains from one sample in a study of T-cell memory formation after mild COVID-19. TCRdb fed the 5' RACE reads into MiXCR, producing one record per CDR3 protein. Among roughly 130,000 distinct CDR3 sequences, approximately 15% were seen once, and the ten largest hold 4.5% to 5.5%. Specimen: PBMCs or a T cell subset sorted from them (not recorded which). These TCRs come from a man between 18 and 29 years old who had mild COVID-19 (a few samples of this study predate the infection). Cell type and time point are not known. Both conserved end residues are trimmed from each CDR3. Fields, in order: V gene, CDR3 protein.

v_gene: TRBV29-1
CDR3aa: SVERDSDYYEQY

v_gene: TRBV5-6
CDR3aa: ASSPRGPGLAGGKTQY

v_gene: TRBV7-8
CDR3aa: ASSRTAYEQY

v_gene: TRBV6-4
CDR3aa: ASSVSSGNTEAF

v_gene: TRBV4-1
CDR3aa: ASSQDAQEFYEQY

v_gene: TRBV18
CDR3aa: ASSPGTGGDTQY

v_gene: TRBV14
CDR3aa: ASSQGLWNTYEQY

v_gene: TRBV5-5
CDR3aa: ASSLNRLTNYGYT

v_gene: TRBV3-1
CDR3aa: ASSHWTVPGYGYT

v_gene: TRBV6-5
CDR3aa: ASSNRDRGTYEQY

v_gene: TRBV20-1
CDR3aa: SASPNGHGGEQY

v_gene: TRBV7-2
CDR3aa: ASRRTGRETQY

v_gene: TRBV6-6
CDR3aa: ASRRAATSYEQY

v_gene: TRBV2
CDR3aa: ASSVLAGSTDTQY

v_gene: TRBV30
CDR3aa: AWSVQGSAF

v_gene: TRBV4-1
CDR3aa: ASSPHGTGLETQY

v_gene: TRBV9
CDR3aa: ASSVEIGELF

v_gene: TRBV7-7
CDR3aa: ATSPGEGYNEQF

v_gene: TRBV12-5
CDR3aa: ASGLFIGVNT

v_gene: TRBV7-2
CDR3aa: ASKYRGDTGELF

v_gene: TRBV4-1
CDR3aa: ASSNSPGAPDGYT

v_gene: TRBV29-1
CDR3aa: SGGTANTEAF

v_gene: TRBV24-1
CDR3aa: ATSDSREDTQY

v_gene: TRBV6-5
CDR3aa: ASSYSPLMTRTDTQY

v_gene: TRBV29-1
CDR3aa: SVGQGQQPQH

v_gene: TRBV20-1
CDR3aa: SASRGAGTYEQY

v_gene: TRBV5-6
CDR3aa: ASSLVGESPLH

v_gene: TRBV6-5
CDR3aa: ASSKDGTSGPTDTQY

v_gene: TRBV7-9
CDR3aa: ASSLEPSGANVLT

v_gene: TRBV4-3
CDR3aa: ASSQDQPAGGDTQY